What follows are 10 T cell receptor beta chains derived from one specimen sequenced in a study of blood T cell repertoires in COVID-19. Clones were sequenced by immunoSEQ multiplex PCR, and TCRdb holds only the in-frame ones, with some missing. The data show fewer than 350,000 clones, about 88% seen once. Specimen: PBMCs or T cells enriched from blood (not recorded which). These receptors came from a woman aged 40 to 50 who had recovered from COVID-19.

The rearrangement joins TRBV28 to TRBJ1-2; TRBD1 matches 10 bases. Germline V lookup: CDR1 MDHEN, CDR2 SYDVKM. Trimming cost V 3 bases and J 8 bases; bases outside gene matches: 12. This CDR3 is 16 amino acids long. CDR3 residues: CASSFLPGTGASGYTF. The DNA of the CDR3 is TGTGCCAGCAGTTTTCTTCCCGGGACAGGGGCGAGCGGCTACACCTTC.

This chain connects TRBV9 to TRBJ1-3; D is perhaps TRBD1 (6 bases). CDR3 length: 14 residues. The germline V gene has CDR1 SGDLS and CDR2 YYNGEE. With 0 bases removed from V and 2 bases from J, the gap between germline ends came to 6 bases. DNA of the CDR3: TGTGCCAGCAGCGTAGAGGGGGCTGGAAACACCATATATTTT. The encoded protein is CASSVEGAGNTIYF. The entire variable domain, with the rest obtained from reference TRBV9 and TRBJ1-3, is as follows: DSGVTQTPKHLITATGQRVTLRCSPRSGDLSVYWYQQSLDQGLQFLIQYYNGEERAKGNILERFSAQQFPDLHSELNLSSLELGDSALYFCASSVEGAGNTIYFGEGSWLTVV.

This clone appeared once. The chain uses TRBV10-3 and TRBJ1-4, with 8 positions matching TRBD1. Trimming cost V 1 base and J 2 bases; bases outside gene matches: 6. This CDR3 contains 17 residues. In germline, CDR1 is ENHRY, CDR2 SYGVKD. Here the CDR3 DNA reads TGTGCCATCAGTGAGTTCTACGGACAGGGTACTAATGAAAAACTGTTTTTT. Translation: CAISEFYGQGTNEKLFF.

This CDR3 reads CASSQDRWREGWYNEQFF. The CDR3 coding sequence is TGTGCCAGCAGCCAAGATCGTTGGCGGGAGGGGTGGTACAATGAGCAGTTCTTC. V is TRBV3-1 (or the pseudogene TRBV3-2) and J is TRBJ2-1; 9 positions agree with TRBD2. V shed 0 bases and J 4 bases; nucleotides not matched to a gene: 10. There are 18 residues in the CDR3. Germline assignment: CDR1 LGHDT and CDR2 YNNKEL (reference sequence).

This chain links TRBV27 with TRBJ2-2; 12 bases are a match to TRBD1. This CDR3 comprises 17 residues. Trimming at V came to 2 bases and at J to 5 bases, leaving 6 bases not matched to a gene. CDR1 is MNHEY and CDR2 is SMNVEV in the germline V gene (reference sequence). CDR3 in amino acids: CASSLVGTGGGTGELFF. DNA of the CDR3: TGTGCCAGCAGTTTAGTCGGGACAGGGGGCGGGACCGGGGAGCTGTTTTTT.

This chain joins TRBV7-6 and TRBJ1-1; 8 bases match TRBD1. V was clipped by 4 bases and J by 3 bases; unmatched bases: 7. Per the germline V gene, CDR1 is SGHVS and CDR2 is FNYEAQ. This CDR3 region has 15 residues. CDR3 bases: TGTGCCAGCAGCTATCCCGGGACAGGAGACACTGAAGCTTTCTTT. Protein product: CASSYPGTGDTEAFF. The full variable domain, with the rest looked up from reference TRBV7-6 and TRBJ1-1, is GAGVSQSPRYKVTKRGQDVALRCDPISGHVSLYWYRQALGQGPEFLTYFNYEAQQDKSGLPNDRFSAERPEGSISTLTIQRTEQRDSAMYRCASSYPGTGDTEAFFGQGTRLTVV.

The chain uses TRBV19 and TRBJ1-2, with TRBD1 matching over 7 bases. Unmatched junction bases numbered 1, after V lost 6 bases and J lost 3 bases. Looked up from germline, CDR1 is LNHDA and CDR2 is SQIVND (reference sequence). This CDR3 is 12 amino acids long. The CDR3 sequence is CASRTGYYGYTF. The CDR3 region has the DNA TGTGCCAGTAGGACAGGGTACTATGGCTACACCTTC.

This chain connects TRBV19 to TRBJ2-7, with D hard to call. V was shortened by 3 bases and J by 2 bases, with 8 bases between the two germline ends. The V gene's germline CDR1 is LNHDA and CDR2 SQIVND (reference sequence). CDR3 length: 13 amino acids. CDR3 sequence reads: CASSMAHPYEQYF. The CDR3, as DNA: TGTGCCAGTAGTATGGCACACCCCTACGAGCAGTACTTC.

J is TRBJ1-1 and V is TRBV6-2 or TRBV6-3, with 9 bases matching TRBD1. The length of the CDR3 is 15 residues. Losses at the gene ends were 5 bases for V and 4 bases for J; bases not matched to a gene: 8. Germline CDR1 reads MNHEY; CDR2 reads SVGEGT. CDR3 amino acids: CASSTPGQGGTEAFF. DNA for the CDR3: TGTGCCAGCAGTACCCCGGGACAGGGAGGCACTGAAGCTTTCTTT.

The sample holds one count of this clone. The rearrangement uses TRBV30 and TRBJ1-2; TRBD1 matches 8 bases. The CDR3 spans 14 residues. The junction had 8 bases not matched to a gene; V was cut back by 4 bases and J by 4 bases. CDR1 is GTSNPN, CDR2 SVGIG, per germline (reference sequence). The DNA for the CDR3 is TGTGCCTGGAACCCGCGGCAGGGGGCCTATGGCTACACCTTC. As protein: CAWNPRQGAYGYTF.